Listed below are T cell receptor beta chains from one sample, sequenced in a study of blood T cell repertoires in COVID-19. TCRdb's table, derived via immunoSEQ multiplex PCR, lists solely in-frame clones and lacks some. The data show fewer than 250,000 clones, about 85% seen once. The specimen was peripheral blood. The receptors derive from a man aged 40-49 years with acute or convalescent COVID-19. The CDR3 runs from the conserved cysteine through the conserved F or W. Fields, in order: clone size, J gene, CDR3 length, V gene, D gene, CDR3 DNA, CDR3 protein. A D gene is named only where the DNA matches it firmly. Expanded clones get a size class; other rows say once, few or many, or leave the size out.

size: NA; J: TRBJ2-1; length: 15; V: TRBV10-3; D: NA; DNA: TGTGCCATCAGCGGACAGTCAGTTCCTGGGAATGAGCAGTTCTTC; CDR3: CAISGQSVPGNEQFF
size: NA; J: TRBJ1-2; length: 13; V: TRBV19; D: NA; DNA: TGTGCCAGTAGTGGTCAGGGAGGGAGAGGCTACACCTTC; CDR3: CASSGQGGRGYTF
size: NA; J: TRBJ2-1; length: 14; V: TRBV4-2; D: TRBD2; DNA: TGTGCCAGCAGCCGTTTGGGACTAGTAAATGAGCAGTTCTTC; CDR3: CASSRLGLVNEQFF
size: NA; J: TRBJ2-1; length: 14; V: TRBV7-2; D: NA; DNA: TGTGCCAGCAGCCCCGAGTTGGTTTACAATGAGCAGTTCTTC; CDR3: CASSPELVYNEQFF
size: NA; J: TRBJ2-1; length: 15; V: TRBV4-2; D: TRBD2; DNA: TGTGCCAGCAGCCAAGATCTAGCGGGAGTGAATGAGCAGTTCTTC; CDR3: CASSQDLAGVNEQFF
size: NA; J: TRBJ1-1; length: 13; V: TRBV6-5; D: TRBD1; DNA: TGTGCCAACGAAAGGGGGCTTGTCACTGAAGCTTTCTTT; CDR3: CANERGLVTEAFF
size: NA; J: TRBJ2-7; length: 18; V: TRBV5-1; D: TRBD1; DNA: TGCGCCAGCAGCTTGGCCCCAGGGCAGGGGGCACGGACCTACGAGCAGTACTTC; CDR3: CASSLAPGQGARTYEQYF
size: NA; J: TRBJ2-3; length: 13; V: TRBV28; D: NA; DNA: TGTGCCAGCAGGGGGCCTGGCACAGATACGCAGTATTTT; CDR3: CASRGPGTDTQYF
size: NA; J: TRBJ2-3; length: 15; V: TRBV28; D: NA; DNA: TGTGCCAGCAGTTCCGAGTCCACTAGCACAGATACGCAGTATTTT; CDR3: CASSSESTSTDTQYF
size: NA; J: TRBJ1-2; length: 15; V: TRBV6-5; D: NA; DNA: TGTGCCAGCAGTTATGTTTCGGGACTCAACAATGGCTACACCTTC; CDR3: CASSYVSGLNNGYTF
size: NA; J: TRBJ2-1; length: 18; V: TRBV3-1/TRBV3-2; D: TRBD2; DNA: TGTGCCAGCAGCCCGTACTGGAGCGGGGATCATCCCTACAATGAGCAGTTCTTC; CDR3: CASSPYWSGDHPYNEQFF
size: NA; J: TRBJ2-5; length: 15; V: TRBV3-1/TRBV3-2; D: NA; DNA: TGTGCCAGCAGCCAAGCCCTCCAGTACCAAGAGACCCAGTACTTC; CDR3: CASSQALQYQETQYF
size: NA; J: TRBJ1-1; length: 15; V: TRBV6-2/TRBV6-3; D: NA; DNA: TGTGCCAGCAGCACGGAGAGGCGGGAGAACACTGAAGCTTTCTTT; CDR3: CASSTERRENTEAFF
size: NA; J: TRBJ2-3; length: 20; V: TRBV5-1; D: TRBD2; DNA: TGCGCCAGCAGCTTGGGTTTTGGGACTAGCGGGAGGCTAAGCACAGATACGCAGTATTTT; CDR3: CASSLGFGTSGRLSTDTQYF
size: NA; J: TRBJ2-7; length: 18; V: TRBV7-9; D: TRBD1; DNA: TGTGCCAGCAGCTCACGAGGGGACAGGGGCCACTCATTCTACGAGCAGTACTTC; CDR3: CASSSRGDRGHSFYEQYF
size: NA; J: TRBJ1-2; length: 14; V: TRBV11-2; D: NA; DNA: TGTGCCAGCAGCCTAGACGGGGGGGACTATGGCTACACCTTC; CDR3: CASSLDGGDYGYTF
size: NA; J: TRBJ2-7; length: 16; V: TRBV10-1; D: TRBD1; DNA: TGCGCCAGCAGTGAGAGACAAACAGGGGGCTCGGGTGAGCAGTACTTC; CDR3: CASSERQTGGSGEQYF
size: NA; J: TRBJ2-3; length: 15; V: TRBV3-1/TRBV3-2; D: TRBD2; DNA: TGTGCCAGCAGCCAAGAAACTAGCGGGACAGATACGCAGTATTTT; CDR3: CASSQETSGTDTQYF
size: NA; J: TRBJ2-4; length: 17; V: TRBV6-1; D: TRBD1; DNA: TGTGCCAGCAGTGTTAGACAGGGGGCCTTAGCCAAAAACATTCAGTACTTC; CDR3: CASSVRQGALAKNIQYF
size: NA; J: TRBJ2-1; length: 17; V: TRBV11-2; D: TRBD2; DNA: TGTGCCAGCAGCTCCCGGGTAGCGGGCGGCCCCTACAATGAGCAGTTCTTC; CDR3: CASSSRVAGGPYNEQFF
size: once; J: TRBJ1-1; length: 13; V: TRBV25-1; D: NA; DNA: TGTGCCAGCAGTGAATCCAGGGGATGGGAGGCTTTCTTT; CDR3: CASSESRGWEAFF
size: NA; J: TRBJ2-5; length: 14; V: TRBV11-1; D: NA; DNA: TGTGCCAGCAGCTTAGAGACAGCCCAAGAGACCCAGTACTTC; CDR3: CASSLETAQETQYF